This TCR beta chain came from a study of cytomegalovirus exposure and HLA in healthy donors. Study-wide background: Earlier work reported roughly 120 million unique TCR beta sequences from 170 million or so T cells.

Researchers ran the PCR with 60 Vbeta and 13 Jbeta primers. Using immunoSEQ multiplex PCR, the repertoire was profiled, and TCRdb retains in-frame clones only, with some absent. The table lists around 91,000 clones, around 80% of them singletons. Points from the study as a whole: A few CMV-associated chains proved CMV antigen-specific in vitro.

The V segment lost 5 bases and the J segment 3 bases; nucleotides outside the gene matches: 21. In germline, CDR1 is MDHEN, CDR2 SYDVKM. The CDR3 has 20 amino acids. As to this clone: As yet, its antigen is unknown.

This TCR was recovered from a male donor in good health and CMV-seropositive. The sequenced sample was PBMCs. The chain is built from TRBV28 and TRBJ2-3, with TRBD1 matching over 9 bases. CDR3 protein: CASSPRTGASLLSRTDTQYF. The CDR3 DNA reads TGTGCCAGCAGTCCCCGGACAGGGGCTTCTCTGTTGTCTAGGACAGATACGCAGTATTTT.